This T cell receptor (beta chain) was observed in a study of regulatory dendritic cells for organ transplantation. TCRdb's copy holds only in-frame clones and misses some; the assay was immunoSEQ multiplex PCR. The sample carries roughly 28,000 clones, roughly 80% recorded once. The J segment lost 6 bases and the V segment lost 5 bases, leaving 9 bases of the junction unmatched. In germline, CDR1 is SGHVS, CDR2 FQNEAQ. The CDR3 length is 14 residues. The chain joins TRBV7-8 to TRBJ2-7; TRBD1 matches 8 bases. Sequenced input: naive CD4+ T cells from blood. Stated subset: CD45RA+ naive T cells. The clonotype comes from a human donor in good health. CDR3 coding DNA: TGTGCCAGCAGCCTCGACAGGGGATTCACCGAGCAGTACTTC. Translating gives CASSLDRGFTEQYF.